This TCR beta chain was captured in a study of T cell repertoires in cytomegalovirus infection (dated 2019 in TCRdb). About the study as a whole: Recently identified HLA-C-restricted CMV epitopes, whose presentation resists viral immunomodulation, were targeted by peptide stimulations together with well-studied HLA-B-restricted epitopes. Because public TCR beta signatures pointed to carriage of CMV infection together with the matching HLA type, the HLA type of each donor mattered for the analysis. Study-wide findings and limitations: Cumulative frequency of public TCR beta family members discriminated carriers of CMV infection plus the relevant HLA type in this cohort and an independent 352-donor cohort. In the ex vivo response, HLA-C-restricted CMV-specific TCR beta clonotypes were dominant, and in two of eight donors the single most frequent clonotype came from this HLA-C-restricted group.

The instrument given in TCRdb is Illumina HiSeq 1500. The raw public reads went through TCRdb reprocessing: fastp at Q25, MiXCR clone calling, in-frame beta chains kept. CDR3 protein sequences are deduplicated, and each keeps its most common genes and DNA. Within this sample are about 100,000 distinct CDR3 sequences, with around 28% of them counted one time only. Of the sample, approximately 71% falls within the top ten clones. The treatment or condition label corresponds to: in vitro stimulation with specific CMV peptide epitopes to enrich CMV-specific T cells. Trimming takes 2 bases off V and 0 bases off J; junction bases not matched to a gene: 8. The germline V gene supplies CDR1 SGHDT and CDR2 YYEEEE. The CDR3 covers 18 residues, taking in both the cysteine and the phenylalanine. The kept DNA is CDR3 alone, 54 bases in frame from the first base. Details on this clonotype: Its antigen has not been determined. Base qualities are not recorded, but no much larger clone differs from it by a single base.

The sample here was CD8+ T cells from cultured PBMCs, taken from culture after CMV antigen stimulation. The rearranged chain carries TRBV5-6 and TRBJ2-6; 7 bases in between match TRBD1. The source of this sequence is a human donor in good health (CMV status not recorded). Some clones in this sample may be carry-over from other donors' samples. CDR3 loop: CASSLLWDRDSGANVLTF. The sequenced DNA: TGTGCCAGCAGCTTACTTTGGGACAGAGACTCTGGGGCCAACGTCCTGACTTTC.